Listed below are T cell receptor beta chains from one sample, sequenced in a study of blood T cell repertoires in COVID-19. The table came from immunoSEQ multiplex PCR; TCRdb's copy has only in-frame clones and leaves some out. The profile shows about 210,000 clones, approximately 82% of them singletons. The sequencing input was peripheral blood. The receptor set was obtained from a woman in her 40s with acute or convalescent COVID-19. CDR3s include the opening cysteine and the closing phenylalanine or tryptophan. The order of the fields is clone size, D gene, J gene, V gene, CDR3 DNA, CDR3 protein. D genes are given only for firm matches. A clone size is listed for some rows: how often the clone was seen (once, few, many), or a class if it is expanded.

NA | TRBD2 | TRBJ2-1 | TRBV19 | TGTGCCAGTAGCCCGGGGCGGGGGGATGAGCAGTTCTTC | CASSPGRGDEQFF
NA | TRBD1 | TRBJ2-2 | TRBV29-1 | TGCAGCGTTGAGGGGACAGGGATCGCCGGGGAGCTGTTTTTT | CSVEGTGIAGELFF
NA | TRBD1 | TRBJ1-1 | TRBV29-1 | TGCAGCGCCTACGGACAGGGGAAGGGGAACACTGAAGCTTTCTTT | CSAYGQGKGNTEAFF
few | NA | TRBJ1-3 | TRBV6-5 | TGTGCCAGCAGGCCGGGAGCTGGAAACACCATATATTTT | CASRPGAGNTIYF
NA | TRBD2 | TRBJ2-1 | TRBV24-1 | TGTGCCACCAGTGAGAAGTACGGCGGGAGGGCCCACAATGAGCAGTTCTTC | CATSEKYGGRAHNEQFF
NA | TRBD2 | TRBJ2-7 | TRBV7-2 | TGTGCCAGCAGCTTTCTAGCGGCTACCTACGAGCAGTACTTC | CASSFLAATYEQYF
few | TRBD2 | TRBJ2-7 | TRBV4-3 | TGCGCCAGCAGCCAAGCTAGCGGAGGAAAGCCTTACTACGAGCAGTACTTC | CASSQASGGKPYYEQYF
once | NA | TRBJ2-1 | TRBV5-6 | TGTGCCAGCAGCTTGGGTTCTAGCAATGAGCAGTTCTTC | CASSLGSSNEQFF
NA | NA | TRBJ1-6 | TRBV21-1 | TGTGCCAGCAGCATAGGGGACTTTCAGTATTCACCCCTCCACTTT | CASSIGDFQYSPLHF
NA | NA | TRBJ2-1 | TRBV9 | TGTGCCAGCAGCGTAGGGGGCAAATCGGGCAATGAGCAGTTCTTC | CASSVGGKSGNEQFF
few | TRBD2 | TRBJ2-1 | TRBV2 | TGTGCCAGCAGTGAAGAGGGACTAGCGCGAGGGGAGGAGCAGTTCTTC | CASSEEGLARGEEQFF
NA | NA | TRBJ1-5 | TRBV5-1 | TGCGCCAGCAGCTTGGGAGGGGGAAAAGGTCAGCCCCAGCATTTT | CASSLGGGKGQPQHF
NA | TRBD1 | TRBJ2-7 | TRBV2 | TGTGCCAGCAGTTTCGGACAGGATTTCTCCTACGAGCAGTACTTC | CASSFGQDFSYEQYF
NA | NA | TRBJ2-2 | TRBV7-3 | TGTGCCAGCAGCTTATCTGGCAGGGTCAGCACCGGGGAGCTGTTTTTT | CASSLSGRVSTGELFF
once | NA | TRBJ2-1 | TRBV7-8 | TGTGCCAGCGCCGAGGGAAATGAGCAGTTCTTC | CASAEGNEQFF
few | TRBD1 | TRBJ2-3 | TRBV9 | TGTGCCAGCAGCGTAGGGGACAGGGGGCGAGATACGCAGTATTTT | CASSVGDRGRDTQYF